This T cell receptor beta chain was sequenced for a study of long-term antiretroviral therapy in people with HIV. Survey-level resolution applied to immunoSEQ assay v3.0. Data came from immunoSEQ multiplex PCR; TCRdb stores just in-frame clones and leaves some out. The sample includes roughly 42,000 clones, 85% to 90% of them seen just once. Details on this clone: What it recognizes is unknown.

Study results and limitations: Post-ART, diversity grew, though it stayed under transplant donor control levels.

Prior to DNA extraction, the samples held about 0.85-10 million cryopreserved PBMC. This material consisted of unsorted PBMCs, taken 3.1 years after starting antiretroviral therapy. The sequence came from a woman aged 50 to 60 with HIV.

The CDR3 nucleotides read TGTGCCAGCAGCTTAGGAGGGGGGGCCCCGGGGACCCAGTACTTC. Translating gives CASSLGGGAPGTQYF. The chain has TRBV7-2 and TRBJ2-5, with D perhaps TRBD2 (7 bases). V was pared by 1 base and J by 7 bases, with 16 bases between. Germline loops: CDR1 SGHTA, CDR2 FQGNSA. This CDR3 has 15 residues. The full variable domain, with the rest looked up from reference TRBV7-2 and TRBJ2-5, is GAGVSQSPSNKVTEKGKDVELRCDPISGHTALYWYRQSLGQGLEFLIYFQGNSAPDKSGLPSDRFSAERTGGSVSTLTIQRTQQEDSAVYLCASSLGGGAPGTQYFGPGTRLLVL.